This TCR beta chain came from a study of blood T cell repertoires in COVID-19. Study information: Sources were T cells, B-cell-depleted T cells, or PBMCs; the material itself was cDNA or gDNA.

Recruitment covered about 25 US areas and drew participants whose ages spanned roughly 18 to 90 years. Participants' reported clinical history set cohort assignment. Assay: immunoSEQ multiplex PCR; the TCRdb copy retains only in-frame clones and omits some. Of about 230,000 clones listed, approximately 90% are singletons. The CDR3 extends over 12 amino acids. Germline values: CDR1 SGHRS, CDR2 YFSETQ. The trim removed 4 bases at V and 6 bases at J, leaving 1 base unmatched. This receptor was obtained from a man aged 18 to 35 who had recovered from COVID-19. Sequencing was done on a sample of PBMCs or T cells enriched from blood (not recorded which). The V and J genes are TRBV5-1 and TRBJ2-7; 10 bases line up with TRBD2. The CDR3 sequence is CASSLAGAEQYF. The CDR3 coding sequence is TGCGCCAGCAGCCTAGCGGGAGCCGAGCAGTACTTC.